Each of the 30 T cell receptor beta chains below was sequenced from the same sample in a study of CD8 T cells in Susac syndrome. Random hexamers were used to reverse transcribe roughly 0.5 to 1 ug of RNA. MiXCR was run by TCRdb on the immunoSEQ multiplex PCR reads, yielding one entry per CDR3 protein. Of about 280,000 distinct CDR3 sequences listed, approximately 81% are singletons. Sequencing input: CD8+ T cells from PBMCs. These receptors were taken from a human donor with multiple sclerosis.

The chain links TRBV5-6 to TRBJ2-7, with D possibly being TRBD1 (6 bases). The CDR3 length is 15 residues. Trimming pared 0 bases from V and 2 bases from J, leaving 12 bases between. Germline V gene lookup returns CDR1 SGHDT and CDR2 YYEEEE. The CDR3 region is CASSLGQGTPYEQYF. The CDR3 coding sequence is TGTGCCAGCAGCTTGGGGCAGGGGACCCCCTACGAGCAGTACTTC.

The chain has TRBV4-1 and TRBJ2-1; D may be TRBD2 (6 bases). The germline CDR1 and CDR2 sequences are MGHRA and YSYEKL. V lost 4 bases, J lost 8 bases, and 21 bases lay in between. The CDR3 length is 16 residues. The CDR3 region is CASSRPSSAPTHEQFF. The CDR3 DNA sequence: TGCGCCAGCAGCCGACCCTCTAGCGCCCCCACCCATGAGCAGTTCTTC.

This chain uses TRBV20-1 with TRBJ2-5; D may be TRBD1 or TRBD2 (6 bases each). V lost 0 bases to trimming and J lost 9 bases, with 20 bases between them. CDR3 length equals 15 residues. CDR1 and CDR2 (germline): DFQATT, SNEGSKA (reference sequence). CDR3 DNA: TGCAGTGCTAGAGAGTCCGCGGGGACAACCCGGCCCCAGTACTTC. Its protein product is CSARESAGTTRPQYF.

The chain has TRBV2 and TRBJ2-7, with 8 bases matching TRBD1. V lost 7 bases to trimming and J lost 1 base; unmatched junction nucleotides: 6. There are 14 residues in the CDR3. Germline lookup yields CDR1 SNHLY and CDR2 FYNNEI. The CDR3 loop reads CASNDRGWSYEQYF. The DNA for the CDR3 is TGTGCCAGCAACGACAGGGGTTGGTCCTACGAGCAGTACTTC.

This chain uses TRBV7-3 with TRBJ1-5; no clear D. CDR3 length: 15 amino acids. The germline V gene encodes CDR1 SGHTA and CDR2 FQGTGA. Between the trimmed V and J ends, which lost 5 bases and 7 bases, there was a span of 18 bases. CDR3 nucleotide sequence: TGTGCCAGCAGCCCAAATCGGGCAGCTAACCAGCCCCAGCATTTT. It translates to CASSPNRAANQPQHF.

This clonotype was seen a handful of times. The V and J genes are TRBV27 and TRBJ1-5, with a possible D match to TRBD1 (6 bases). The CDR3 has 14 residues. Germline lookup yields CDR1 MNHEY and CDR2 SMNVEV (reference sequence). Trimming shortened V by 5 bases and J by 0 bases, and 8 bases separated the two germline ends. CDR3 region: CASSATGSNQPQHF. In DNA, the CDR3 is TGTGCCAGCAGTGCGACAGGTAGCAATCAGCCCCAGCATTTT.

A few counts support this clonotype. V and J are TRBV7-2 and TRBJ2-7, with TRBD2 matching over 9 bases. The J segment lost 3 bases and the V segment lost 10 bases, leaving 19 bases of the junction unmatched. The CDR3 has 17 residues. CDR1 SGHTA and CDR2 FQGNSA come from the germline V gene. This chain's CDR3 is CAIDEGGYRLAVYEQYF. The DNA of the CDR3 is TGTGCCATAGACGAGGGGGGTTACAGACTAGCGGTCTACGAGCAGTACTTC. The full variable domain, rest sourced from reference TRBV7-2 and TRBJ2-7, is GAGVSQSPSNKVTEKGKDVELRCDPISGHTALYWYRQSLGQGLEFLIYFQGNSAPDKSGLPSDRFSAERTGGSVSTLTIQRTQQEDSAVYLCAIDEGGYRLAVYEQYFGPGTRLTVT.

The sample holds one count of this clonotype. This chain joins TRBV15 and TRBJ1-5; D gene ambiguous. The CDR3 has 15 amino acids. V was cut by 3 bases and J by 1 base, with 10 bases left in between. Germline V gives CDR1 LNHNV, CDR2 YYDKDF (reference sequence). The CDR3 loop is CATSRDDASNQPQHF. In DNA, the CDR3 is TGTGCCACCAGCAGGGATGACGCCAGCAATCAGCCCCAGCATTTT.

As DNA, the CDR3 is TGTGCCAGCAGCTTAGTGGGGGCCCCAAGGAATTCACCCCTCCACTTT. This sequence encodes CASSLVGAPRNSPLHF. V and J are TRBV11-2 and TRBJ1-6; weak D call: TRBD1 (6 bases). Germline V gives CDR1 SGHAT, CDR2 FQNNGV. The CDR3 runs 16 residues. Between the trimmed V and J ends, which lost 1 base and 7 bases, there was a span of 14 bases.

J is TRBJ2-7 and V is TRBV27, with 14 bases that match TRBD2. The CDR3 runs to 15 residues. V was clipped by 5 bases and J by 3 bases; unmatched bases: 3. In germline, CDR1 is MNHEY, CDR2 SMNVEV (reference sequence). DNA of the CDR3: TGTGCCAGCAGTCCGGGACTAGCGGGAGTCTACGAGCAGTACTTC. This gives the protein CASSPGLAGVYEQYF.

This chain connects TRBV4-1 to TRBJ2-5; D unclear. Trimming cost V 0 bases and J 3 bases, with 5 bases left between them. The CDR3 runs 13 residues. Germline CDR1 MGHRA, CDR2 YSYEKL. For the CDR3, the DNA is TGCGCCAGCAGCCAAGATTGGGAAGAGACCCAGTACTTC. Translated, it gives CASSQDWEETQYF.

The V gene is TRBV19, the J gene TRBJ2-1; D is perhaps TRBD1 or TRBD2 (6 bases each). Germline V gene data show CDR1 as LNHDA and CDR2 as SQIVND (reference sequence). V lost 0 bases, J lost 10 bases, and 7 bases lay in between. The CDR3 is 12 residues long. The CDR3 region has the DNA TGTGCCAGTAGTATAGAGGGGGGCGAGCAGTTCTTC. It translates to CASSIEGGEQFF. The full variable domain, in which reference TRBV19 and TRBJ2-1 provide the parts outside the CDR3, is DGGITQSPKYLFRKEGQNVTLSCEQNLNHDAMYWYRQDPGQGLRLIYYSQIVNDFQKGDIAEGYSVSREKKESFPLTVTSAQKNPTAFYLCASSIEGGEQFFGPGTRLTVL.

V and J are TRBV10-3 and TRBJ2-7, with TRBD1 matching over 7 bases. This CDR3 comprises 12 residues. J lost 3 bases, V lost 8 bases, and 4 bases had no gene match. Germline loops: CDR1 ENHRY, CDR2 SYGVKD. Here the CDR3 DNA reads TGTGCCATCCGGGACAGCAACTACGAGCAGTACTTC. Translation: CAIRDSNYEQYF.

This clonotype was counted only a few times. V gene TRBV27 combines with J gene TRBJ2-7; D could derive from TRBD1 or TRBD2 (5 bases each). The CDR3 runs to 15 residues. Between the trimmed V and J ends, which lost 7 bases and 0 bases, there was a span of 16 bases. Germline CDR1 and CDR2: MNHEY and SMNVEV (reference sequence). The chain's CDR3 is CASTPRDGASYEQYF. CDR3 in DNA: TGTGCCAGCACCCCCCGGGACGGGGCCTCCTACGAGCAGTACTTC.

The CDR3 here is CASSFRLAGTQETQYF. The CDR3 coding sequence is TGTGCCAGCAGCTTCCGACTAGCGGGAACTCAAGAGACCCAGTACTTC. The chain combines TRBV7-8 with TRBJ2-5; 11 bases are shared with TRBD2. The CDR3 loop spans 16 amino acids. V trimming: 3 bases; J trimming: 2 bases; junction bases outside the gene matches: 5. Germline-derived CDR1 and CDR2 are SGHVS and FQNEAQ.

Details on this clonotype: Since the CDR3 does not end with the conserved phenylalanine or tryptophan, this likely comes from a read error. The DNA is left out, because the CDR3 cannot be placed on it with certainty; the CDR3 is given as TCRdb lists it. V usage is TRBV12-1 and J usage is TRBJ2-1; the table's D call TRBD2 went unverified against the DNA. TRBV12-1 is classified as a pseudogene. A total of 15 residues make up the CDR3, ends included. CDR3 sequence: CASSHTSGPYNEQFL.

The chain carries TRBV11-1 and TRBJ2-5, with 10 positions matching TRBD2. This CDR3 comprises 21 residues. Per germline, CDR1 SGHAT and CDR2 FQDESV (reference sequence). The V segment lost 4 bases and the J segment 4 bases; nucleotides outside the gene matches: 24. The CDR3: CASSSGEYPGLAGVPGETQYF. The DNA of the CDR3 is TGTGCCAGCAGCTCCGGGGAGTACCCCGGCCTAGCGGGAGTTCCGGGAGAGACCCAGTACTTC.

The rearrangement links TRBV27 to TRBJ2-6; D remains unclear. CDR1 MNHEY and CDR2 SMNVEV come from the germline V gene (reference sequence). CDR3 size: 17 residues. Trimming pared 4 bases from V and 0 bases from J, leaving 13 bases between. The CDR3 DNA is TGTGCCAGCAGTTCGATTAACAGCGACTCTGGGGCCAACGTCCTGACTTTC. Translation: CASSSINSDSGANVLTF.

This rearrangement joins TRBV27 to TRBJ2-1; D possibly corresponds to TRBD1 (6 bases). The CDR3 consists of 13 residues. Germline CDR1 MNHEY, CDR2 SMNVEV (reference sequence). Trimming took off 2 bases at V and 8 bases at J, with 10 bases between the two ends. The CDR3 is CASSLETGYEQFF. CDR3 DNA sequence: TGTGCCAGCAGTTTAGAGACAGGTTATGAGCAGTTCTTC.

CDR3 residues: CASSMGGLGYTF. The CDR3 nucleotides are TGTGCCAGCAGTATGGGGGGTCTTGGCTACACCTTC. The chain is built from TRBV27 and TRBJ1-2, with a weak D call TRBD1 (5 bases). Trimming left V 5 bases short and J 7 bases short, with 11 bases between. CDR1 MNHEY and CDR2 SMNVEV come from the germline V gene (reference sequence). This CDR3 spans 12 amino acids.

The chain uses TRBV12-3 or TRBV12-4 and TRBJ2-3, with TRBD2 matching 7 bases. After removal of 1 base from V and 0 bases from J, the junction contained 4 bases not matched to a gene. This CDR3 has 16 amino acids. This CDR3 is CASSLVLAVSTDTQYF. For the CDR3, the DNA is TGTGCCAGCAGTTTAGTGCTAGCGGTTAGCACAGATACGCAGTATTTT.

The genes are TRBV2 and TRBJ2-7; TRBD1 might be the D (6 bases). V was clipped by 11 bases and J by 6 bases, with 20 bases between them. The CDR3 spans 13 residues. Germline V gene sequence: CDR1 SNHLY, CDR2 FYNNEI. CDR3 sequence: CADTLGARGEQYF. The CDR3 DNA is TGTGCCGACACACTGGGGGCAAGGGGCGAGCAGTACTTC. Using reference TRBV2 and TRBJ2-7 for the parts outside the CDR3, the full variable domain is EPEVTQTPSHQVTQMGQEVILRCVPISNHLYFYWYRQILGQKVEFLVSFYNNEISEKSEIFDDQFSVERPDGSNFTLKIRSTKLEDSAMYFCADTLGARGEQYFGPGTRLTVT.

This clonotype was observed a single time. Here the CDR3 DNA reads TGTGCCAGCAGCTTATCCCTCGACGAGCAGTACTTC. This gives the protein CASSLSLDEQYF. The rearrangement joins TRBV7-9 to TRBJ2-7; no clear D gene. The germline V gene encodes CDR1 SEHNR and CDR2 FQNEAQ (reference sequence). This CDR3 spans 12 amino acids. Trimming took 2 bases from V and 5 from J, leaving 7 bases between them. Looking up the rest from reference TRBV7-9 and TRBJ2-7 gives the full variable domain: DTGVSQNPRHKITKRGQNVTFRCDPISEHNRLYWYRQTLGQGPEFLTYFQNEAQLEKSRLLSDRFSAERPKGSFSTLEIQRTEQGDSAMYLCASSLSLDEQYFGPGTRLTVT.

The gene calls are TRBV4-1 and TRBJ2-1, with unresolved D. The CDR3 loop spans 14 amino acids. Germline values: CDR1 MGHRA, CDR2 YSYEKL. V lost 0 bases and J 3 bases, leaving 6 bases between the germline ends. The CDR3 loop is CASSQEVGYNEQFF. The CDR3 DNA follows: TGCGCCAGCAGCCAAGAGGTAGGCTACAATGAGCAGTTCTTC.

As DNA, the CDR3 is TGCAGCGTTGAAGATCTATTGCTCCAGGATCACTATGGCTACACCTTC. Translated, it gives CSVEDLLLQDHYGYTF. The gene calls are TRBV29-1 and TRBJ1-2, with D hard to call. This CDR3 is built from 16 residues. V was clipped by 0 bases and J by 3 bases, with 17 bases between them. Germline values: CDR1 SQVTM, CDR2 ANQGSEA.

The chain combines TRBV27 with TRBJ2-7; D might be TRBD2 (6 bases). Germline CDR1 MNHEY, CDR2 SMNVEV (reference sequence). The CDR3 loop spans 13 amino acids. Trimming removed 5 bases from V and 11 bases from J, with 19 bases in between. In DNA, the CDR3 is TGTGCCAGCAGTCCCGGAGGGGCTGAGATGAAGTACTTC. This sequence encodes CASSPGGAEMKYF.

The CDR3 nucleotides are TGTGCCAGCAGTTTATCTAGCCAGAGCTCCTACGAGCAGTACTTC. Protein product: CASSLSSQSSYEQYF. This chain joins TRBV12-3 or TRBV12-4 and TRBJ2-7, with a tentative D call TRBD2 (5 bases). V lost 2 bases and J 0 bases, leaving 11 bases between the germline ends. There are 15 residues in the CDR3.

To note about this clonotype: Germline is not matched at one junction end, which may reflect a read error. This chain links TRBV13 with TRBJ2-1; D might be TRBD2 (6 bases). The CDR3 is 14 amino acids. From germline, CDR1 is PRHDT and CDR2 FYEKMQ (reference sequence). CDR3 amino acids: CASSFRDSPDEQLF. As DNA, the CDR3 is TGTGCCAGCAGCTTCCGGGACTCACCGGATGAGCAGCTCTTC.

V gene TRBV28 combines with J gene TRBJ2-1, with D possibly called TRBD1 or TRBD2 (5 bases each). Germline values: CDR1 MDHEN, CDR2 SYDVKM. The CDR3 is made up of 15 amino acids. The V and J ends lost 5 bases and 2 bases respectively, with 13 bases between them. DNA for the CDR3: TGTGCCAGCAGTGCCGGGACGCTCCCCTACAATGAGCAGTTCTTC. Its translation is CASSAGTLPYNEQFF.

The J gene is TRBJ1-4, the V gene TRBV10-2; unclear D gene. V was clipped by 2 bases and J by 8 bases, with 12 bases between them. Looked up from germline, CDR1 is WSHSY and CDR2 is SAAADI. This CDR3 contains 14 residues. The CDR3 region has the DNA TGCGCCAGCAGTGAGCCCCGGGTAGGAGAAAAACTGTTTTTT. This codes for CASSEPRVGEKLFF.